This TCR beta chain came from a study of control samples from healthy donors and cancer patients. Sequencing was performed with immunoSEQ multiplex PCR; in TCRdb, only in-frame clones are kept and a portion is missing. The table lists 180,000 or so clones, around 95% of them singletons. Germline V gene lookup returns CDR1 SGHKS and CDR2 YYEKEE (reference sequence). The CDR3 runs 17 residues. V was pared by 2 bases and J by 3 bases, with 18 bases between. The sequence was collected from an older woman in good health. The sequencing sample was made of blood. V usage is TRBV5-5 and J usage is TRBJ1-3; D perhaps matches TRBD1 (6 bases). CDR3 nucleotides: TGTGCCAGCAGCTTCCCAAGCGGGGGGGCTGATGGAAACACCATATATTTT. It specifies CASSFPSGGADGNTIYF.